The 4 T cell receptor beta chains listed next were all sequenced from one sample in a study of spatial heterogeneity in lung cancer (dated by TCRdb to about 2019). The meaning of the sample's time point label: sample taken at primary tumor resection. Whole RNA extracted from tumor and nontumor lung tissue, or from cryopreserved PBMC samples, was used for TCR sequencing without cell sorting. Libraries were made using 5' RACE. Sequencing took place on a NextSeq 500. TCRdb took the public reads, trimmed them with fastp at Q25, ran MiXCR for clone calling and kept in-frame beta chains. Every entry covers one CDR3 protein and lists the most common genes and DNA from its rows. The sample contains tens of thousands of distinct CDR3 sequences, about 12% of them found a single time. The ten largest account for about 40% of the sample. The starting material was PBMCs, obtained at surgery. These receptors were collected from a male donor with early-stage non-small cell lung cancer.

This clonotype was seen more than once but under ten times. V is TRBV5-6 and J is TRBJ2-3, with D tentatively TRBD1 (5 bases). The V end lost 0 bases, the J end lost 0 bases, and 11 bases lay between the germline ends. Germline CDR1 SGHDT, CDR2 YYEEEE. This CDR3 has 16 amino acids. The CDR3 DNA sequence: TGTGCCAGCAGCTTGGGGGGCCCGACTAGCACAGATACGCAGTATTTT. Translated: CASSLGGPTSTDTQYF. The full variable domain, its missing parts supplied by reference TRBV5-6 and TRBJ2-3, is DAGVTQSPTHLIKTRGQQVTLRCSPKSGHDTVSWYQQALGQGPQFIFQYYEEEERQRGNFPDRFSGHQFPNYSSELNVNALLLGDSALYLCASSLGGPTSTDTQYFGPGTRLTVL.

The sample holds many counts of this clonotype. The J gene is TRBJ2-1, the V gene TRBV27; TRBD2 matches 16 bases. V was clipped by 0 bases and J by 2 bases; unmatched bases: 1. Per the germline V gene, CDR1 is MNHEY and CDR2 is SMNVEV (reference sequence). CDR3 length equals 18 residues. CDR3 in amino acids: CASSLSGTSGRAYNEQFF. CDR3 DNA: TGTGCCAGCAGTTTATCCGGGACTAGCGGGAGGGCCTACAATGAGCAGTTCTTC.

The CDR3 loop is CASSSLGQGVPGANVLTF. In DNA form, the CDR3 reads TGTGCCAGCAGTTCGTTGGGACAGGGGGTCCCTGGGGCCAACGTCCTGACTTTC. The chain employs TRBV27 and TRBJ2-6, with 11 nucleotides matching TRBD1. This CDR3 has 18 amino acids. Trimming took 4 bases from V and 2 from J; bases not matched to a gene: 7. Germline-derived CDR1 and CDR2 are MNHEY and SMNVEV (reference sequence). Filled out from reference TRBV27 and TRBJ2-6, the complete variable domain reads EAQVTQNPRYLITVTGKKLTVTCSQNMNHEYMSWYRQDPGLGLRQIYYSMNVEVTDKGDVPEGYKVSRKEKRNFPLILESPSPNQTSLYFCASSSLGQGVPGANVLTFGAGSRLTVL.

CDR3 region: CASSGSRGSNTEAFF. In DNA form, the CDR3 reads TGTGCCAGTAGTGGCAGTCGTGGGTCGAACACTGAAGCTTTCTTT. The V and J genes are TRBV19 and TRBJ1-1; D unclear. The CDR3 spans 15 residues. V lost 5 bases to trimming and J lost 1 base, with 14 bases between them. Germline CDR1 LNHDA, CDR2 SQIVND (reference sequence).